This TCR beta chain was sequenced for a study of CD8 T cells in ankylosing spondylitis. TCRdb re-analysed the 5' RACE reads in MiXCR, keeping a single row per CDR3 protein. The sample comprises about 240,000 distinct CDR3 sequences, 7.5% to 9% of which are singletons, and almost 7% rests with the top ten. The V gene end was trimmed by 3 bases and the J gene end by 4 bases; junction bases not matched to a gene: 3. The germline V gene has CDR1 MGHDK and CDR2 SYGVNS. The CDR3 spans 14 residues. The rearrangement uses TRBV25-1 and TRBJ1-5; TRBD1 aligns across 7 bases. Sequencing was carried out using blood, either unsorted or a sorted T cell fraction (not recorded which). This clonotype was obtained from a male donor with ankylosing spondylitis or in good health (not recorded which). In nucleotides, the CDR3 is TGTGCCAGCAGTGAGACAGGGTGGAATCAGCCCCAGCATTTT. The encoded protein is CASSETGWNQPQHF. Drawing the rest from reference TRBV25-1 and TRBJ1-5, the complete variable domain is EADIYQTPRYLVIGTGKKITLECSQTMGHDKMYWYQQDPGMELHLIHYSYGVNSTEKGDLSSESTVSRIRTEHFPLTLESARPSHTSQYLCASSETGWNQPQHFGDGTRLSIL.